The present entry profiles one T cell receptor (beta chain) with its context. In the source study's methods: Counts of nucleated cells, estimated from reference gene primer amplification, were obtained. Method: immunoSEQ multiplex PCR; TCRdb's copy keeps in-frame clones and lacks some. V and J calls and clone size are those listed in that table; D and trimming were worked out from the DNA. The table lists 95,000 to 150,000 clones, about 85% of them singletons, with 3.9% in the top ten. CDR1 SGHNT and CDR2 YYREEE come from the germline V gene (reference sequence). The CDR3 spans 14 residues. V shed 4 bases and J 2 bases; nucleotides not matched to a gene: 6. This entry comes from a study of blood T cell repertoires in COVID-19. Across the study: COVID-19 samples, acute and convalescent, were from the United States, Italy and Spain.

Material: peripheral blood. The chain carries TRBV5-4 and TRBJ2-7; 7 bases match TRBD1. The TCR sequence derives from a man between 60 and 75 years old with acute or convalescent COVID-19. The CDR3 loop reads CASSTRQGTYEQYF. The CDR3 DNA sequence: TGTGCCAGCAGCACCCGACAGGGTACCTACGAGCAGTACTTC.